The clone carrying this T cell receptor (beta chain) was seen once. The data derive from a study of T cell responses to AZD1222 COVID-19 vaccine. Germline trimming cut 7 bases from V and 6 bases from J; bases unmatched to any gene: 13. This CDR3 is built from 16 residues. Germline V gives CDR1 SNHLY, CDR2 FYNNEI. Clones were read by immunoSEQ multiplex PCR, and TCRdb kept only the in-frame ones, dropping some. The sample includes more than 110,000 clones, about 92% seen only once; the top ten take roughly 3.5%. This specimen consisted of peripheral blood, obtained 28 days after the second AZD1222 dose. The chain carries TRBV2 and TRBJ2-1; 9 bases map to TRBD2. The TCR originated in an adult who received the AZD1222 COVID-19 vaccine. This chain's CDR3 is CASKDVAGAGSNEQFF. DNA for the CDR3: TGTGCCAGCAAAGACGTAGCGGGAGCGGGGAGCAATGAGCAGTTCTTC. The whole variable domain, filled in from reference TRBV2 and TRBJ2-1, reads EPEVTQTPSHQVTQMGQEVILRCVPISNHLYFYWYRQILGQKVEFLVSFYNNEISEKSEIFDDQFSVERPDGSNFTLKIRSTKLEDSAMYFCASKDVAGAGSNEQFFGPGTRLTVL.